This section outlines one T cell receptor beta chain sequence together with its context. Its antigen is unknown. V lost 3 bases and J lost 3; bases outside the gene matches: 3. CDR3 length: 14 amino acids. Germline values: CDR1 ENHRY, CDR2 SYGVKD. Sequencing was at deep level. Sequencing used immunoSEQ multiplex PCR; TCRdb keeps in-frame clones, though not all of them. Of around 600,000 clones detected, approximately 95% appear once; the ten largest clones hold about 0.11%. This entry is derived from a study of shared clonotypes between healthy human individuals. Study-wide results and caveats: Rarefaction gave evidence that sorted-subset sequencing remained incomplete despite large depth. Clonotype sharing across a few donors was observed for around 4.5% of naive CD4 clonotypes. There were few donors, and this limited the genetic and exposure-history diversity represented.

In the naive CD8 group, cells lacked CD45RO and were positively selected for CCR7, so terminally differentiated effector memory CD45RA+ cells were left out. The sequenced material came from naive CD8+ T cells sorted from blood. This sequence joins TRBV10-3 and TRBJ2-7, with TRBD1 identical over 9 bases. The receptor was isolated from a woman aged 25 to 39 in good health. The CDR3 nucleotides read TGTGCCATCAGTGATCGGGACAGGGTCTACGAGCAGTACTTC. Protein sequence: CAISDRDRVYEQYF.